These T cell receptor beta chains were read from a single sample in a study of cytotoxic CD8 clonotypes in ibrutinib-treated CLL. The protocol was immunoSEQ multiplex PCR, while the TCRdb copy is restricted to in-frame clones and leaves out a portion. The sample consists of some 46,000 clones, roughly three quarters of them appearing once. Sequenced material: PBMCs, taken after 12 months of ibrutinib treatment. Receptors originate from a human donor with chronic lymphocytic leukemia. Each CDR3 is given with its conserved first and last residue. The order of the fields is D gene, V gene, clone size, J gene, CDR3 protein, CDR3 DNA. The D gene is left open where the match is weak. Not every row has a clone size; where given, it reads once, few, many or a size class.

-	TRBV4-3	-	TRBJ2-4	CASSQDRVAKNIQYF	TGCGCCAGCAGCCAAGACAGGGTAGCCAAAAACATTCAGTACTTC
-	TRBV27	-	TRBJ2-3	CASSLGQITSTDTQYF	TGTGCCAGCAGTTTAGGGCAGATCACTAGCACAGATACGCAGTATTTT
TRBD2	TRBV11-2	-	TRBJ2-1	CASSGAGLAGPYNEQFF	TGTGCCAGCAGCGGAGCCGGACTAGCGGGACCCTACAATGAGCAGTTCTTC
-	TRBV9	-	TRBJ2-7	CASSEAQGHEQYF	TGTGCCAGCAGCGAAGCCCAGGGGCACGAGCAGTACTTC
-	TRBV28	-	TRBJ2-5	CASTGGTKQETQYF	TGTGCCAGCACCGGGGGGACAAAGCAAGAGACCCAGTACTTC
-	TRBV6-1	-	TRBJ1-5	CASFGKGGNQPQHF	TGTGCCAGCTTTGGGAAGGGCGGCAATCAGCCCCAGCATTTT
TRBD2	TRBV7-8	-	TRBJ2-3	CASSYHSGRSDTQYF	TGTGCCAGCAGCTACCATAGCGGGAGGTCAGATACGCAGTATTTT
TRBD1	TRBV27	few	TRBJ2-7	CASSRGDSLTREQYF	TGTGCCAGCAGCCGAGGGGACAGCCTCACGAGAGAGCAGTACTTC
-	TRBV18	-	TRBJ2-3	CASSPLSRPGDTQYF	TGTGCCAGCTCACCTCTGTCGCGTCCTGGAGATACGCAGTATTTT
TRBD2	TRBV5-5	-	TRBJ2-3	CASSPRGSGSIDTQYF	TGTGCCAGCAGCCCCCGTGGTAGCGGGAGTATAGATACGCAGTATTTT
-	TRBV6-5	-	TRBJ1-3	CASAINLGNTIYF	TGTGCCAGCGCTATCAACCTCGGAAACACCATATATTTT
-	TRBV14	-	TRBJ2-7	CASSQVTLKQYF	TGTGCCAGCAGCCAAGTAACCCTCAAGCAGTACTTC
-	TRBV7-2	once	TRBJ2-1	CASSLTGTTIYNEQFF	TGTGCCAGCAGCTTAACAGGGACGACGATCTACAATGAGCAGTTCTTC
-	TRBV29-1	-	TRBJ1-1	CSVAADRQNTEAFF	TGCAGCGTGGCCGCGGATAGGCAGAACACTGAAGCTTTCTTT
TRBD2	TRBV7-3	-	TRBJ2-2	CASSMTSESGELFF	TGTGCCAGCAGCATGACTAGCGAGTCCGGGGAGCTGTTTTTT
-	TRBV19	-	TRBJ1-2	CASTGTGHGYTF	TGTGCCAGTACGGGTACAGGTCATGGCTACACCTTC
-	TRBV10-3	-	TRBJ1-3	CAIRGDLDYGNTIYF	TGTGCCATCAGGGGGGACCTGGACTATGGAAACACCATATATTTT
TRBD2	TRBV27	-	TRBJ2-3	CASSLGGGRATDTQYF	TGTGCCAGCAGTTTAGGGGGCGGGAGGGCCACAGATACGCAGTATTTT
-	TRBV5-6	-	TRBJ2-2	CASSVGLLLNTGELFF	TGTGCCAGCAGCGTGGGACTCCTTCTCAACACCGGGGAGCTGTTTTTT
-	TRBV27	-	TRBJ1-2	CASSFWQDYGYTF	TGTGCCAGCAGTTTTTGGCAGGACTATGGCTACACCTTC
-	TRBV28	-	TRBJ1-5	CASSSFNQPQHF	TGTGCCAGCAGTTCCTTCAATCAGCCCCAGCATTTT
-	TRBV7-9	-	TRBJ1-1	CASSSGFPNTEAFF	TGTGCCAGCAGCTCAGGGTTCCCGAACACTGAAGCTTTCTTT
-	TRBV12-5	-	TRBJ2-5	CASGFGGLRETQYF	TGTGCTAGTGGTTTTGGGGGGCTGAGGGAGACCCAGTACTTC
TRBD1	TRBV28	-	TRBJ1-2	CASSSYRQGANYGYTF	TGTGCCAGCAGTTCTTATCGACAGGGAGCTAACTATGGCTACACCTTC
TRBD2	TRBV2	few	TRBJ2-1	CASTPRTSGNYNEQFF	TGTGCCAGCACTCCGAGGACTAGCGGCAACTACAATGAGCAGTTCTTC
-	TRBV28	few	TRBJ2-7	CASSLTGNYEQYF	TGTGCCAGCAGTTTAACAGGGAACTACGAGCAGTACTTC
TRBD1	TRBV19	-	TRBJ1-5	CASSTWTGENQPQHF	TGTGCCAGTAGTACTTGGACAGGAGAAAATCAGCCCCAGCATTTT
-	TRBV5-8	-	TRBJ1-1	CASSFWWGGLNTEAFF	TGTGCCAGCAGCTTTTGGTGGGGAGGGTTGAACACTGAAGCTTTCTTT
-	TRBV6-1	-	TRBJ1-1	CASSFGTKNTEAFF	TGTGCCAGCAGTTTCGGGACAAAGAACACTGAAGCTTTCTTT
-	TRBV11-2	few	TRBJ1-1	CASSLVMGEKNTEAFF	TGTGCCAGCAGCTTAGTTATGGGTGAAAAGAACACTGAAGCTTTCTTT
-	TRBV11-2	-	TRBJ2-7	CASSSSALGAQYF	TGTGCCAGCAGCTCGTCTGCATTGGGGGCGCAGTACTTC
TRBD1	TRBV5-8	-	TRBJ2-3	CASSNPGTGVTQYF	TGTGCCAGCAGCAACCCCGGGACAGGGGTCACGCAGTATTTT
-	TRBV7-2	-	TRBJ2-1	CASSLARGPYNEQFF	TGTGCCAGCAGCTTAGCGAGAGGACCCTACAATGAGCAGTTCTTC
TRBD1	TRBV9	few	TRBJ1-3	CASSTGQGGGNTIYF	TGTGCCAGCAGCACAGGACAGGGAGGTGGAAACACCATATATTTT
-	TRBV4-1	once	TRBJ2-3	CASSQGKGLNTQYF	TGCGCCAGCAGCCAAGGGAAGGGCCTAAATACGCAGTATTTT
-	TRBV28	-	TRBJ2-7	CASSLNIAGGMRTYEQYF	TGTGCCAGCAGTTTAAATATCGCGGGCGGGATGAGGACCTACGAGCAGTACTTC
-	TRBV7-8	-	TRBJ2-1	CASSSQDRLGEDEQFF	TGTGCCAGCAGCTCCCAGGACAGACTCGGGGAGGATGAGCAGTTCTTC
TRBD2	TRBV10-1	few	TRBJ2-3	CASSDAGAEDTQYF	TGCGCCAGCAGTGATGCGGGAGCGGAAGATACGCAGTATTTT
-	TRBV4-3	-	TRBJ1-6	CASSQEILGTLHF	TGCGCCAGCAGCCAAGAGATCTTAGGGACCCTCCACTTT
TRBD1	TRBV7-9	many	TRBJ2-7	CASSFNRGLLDEQYF	TGTGCCAGCAGCTTTAACAGGGGGCTCTTAGACGAGCAGTACTTC
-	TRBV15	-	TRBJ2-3	CATSRGGGRADTQYF	TGTGCCACCAGCAGAGGAGGGGGTCGGGCAGATACGCAGTATTTT
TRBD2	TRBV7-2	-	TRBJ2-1	CASGMLAGTIEQFF	TGTGCCAGCGGCATGCTAGCGGGAACGATAGAGCAGTTCTTC
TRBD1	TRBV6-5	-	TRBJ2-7	CASSSTVTGGSYEQYF	TGTGCCAGCAGTTCAACCGTGACAGGGGGCTCCTACGAGCAGTACTTC